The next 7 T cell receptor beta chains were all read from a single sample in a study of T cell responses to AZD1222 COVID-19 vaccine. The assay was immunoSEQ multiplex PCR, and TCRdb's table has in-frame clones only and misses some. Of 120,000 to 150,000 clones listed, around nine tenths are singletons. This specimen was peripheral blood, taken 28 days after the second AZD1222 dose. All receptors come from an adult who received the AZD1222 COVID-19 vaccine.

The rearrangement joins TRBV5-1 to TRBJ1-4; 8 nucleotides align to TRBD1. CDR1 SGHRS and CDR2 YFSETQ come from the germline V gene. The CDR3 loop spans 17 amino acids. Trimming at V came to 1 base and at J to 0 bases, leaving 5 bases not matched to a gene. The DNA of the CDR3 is TGCGCCAGCAGCTTGAAACAGGGGGGAACAACTAATGAAAAACTGTTTTTT. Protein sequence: CASSLKQGGTTNEKLFF.

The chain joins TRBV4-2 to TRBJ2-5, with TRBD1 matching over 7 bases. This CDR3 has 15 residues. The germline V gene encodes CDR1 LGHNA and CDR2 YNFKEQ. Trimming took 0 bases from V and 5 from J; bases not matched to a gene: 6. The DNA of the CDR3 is TGTGCCAGCAGCCAAGATCAGGGGGTTCAGGAGACCCAGTACTTC. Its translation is CASSQDQGVQETQYF.

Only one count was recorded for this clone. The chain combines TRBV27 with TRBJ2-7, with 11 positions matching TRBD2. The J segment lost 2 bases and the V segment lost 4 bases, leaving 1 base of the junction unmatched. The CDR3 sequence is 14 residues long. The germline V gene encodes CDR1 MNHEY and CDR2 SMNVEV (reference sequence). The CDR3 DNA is TGTGCCAGCAGTTCTAGCGGGAGGCCCTACGAGCAGTACTTC. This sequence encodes CASSSSGRPYEQYF.

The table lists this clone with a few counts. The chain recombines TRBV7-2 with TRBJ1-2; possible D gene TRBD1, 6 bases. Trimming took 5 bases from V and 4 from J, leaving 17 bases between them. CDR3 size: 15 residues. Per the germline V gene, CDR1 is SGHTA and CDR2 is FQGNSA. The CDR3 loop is CASSPWGGAVYGYTF. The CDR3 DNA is TGTGCCAGCAGCCCATGGGGGGGGGCGGTCTATGGCTACACCTTC.

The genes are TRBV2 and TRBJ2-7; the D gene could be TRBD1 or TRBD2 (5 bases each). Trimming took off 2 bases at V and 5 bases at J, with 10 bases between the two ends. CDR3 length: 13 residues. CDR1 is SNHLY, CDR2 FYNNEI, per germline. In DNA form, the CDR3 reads TGTGCCAGCAGTGAACGGGACCCCGACGAGCAGTACTTC. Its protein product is CASSERDPDEQYF.

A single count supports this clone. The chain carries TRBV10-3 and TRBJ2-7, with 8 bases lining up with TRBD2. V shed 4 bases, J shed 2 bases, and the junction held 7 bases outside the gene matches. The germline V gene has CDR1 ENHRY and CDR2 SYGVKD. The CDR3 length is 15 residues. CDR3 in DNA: TGTGCCATCAGTGTTGAGACTAGCGATCCCTACGAGCAGTACTTC. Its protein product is CAISVETSDPYEQYF.

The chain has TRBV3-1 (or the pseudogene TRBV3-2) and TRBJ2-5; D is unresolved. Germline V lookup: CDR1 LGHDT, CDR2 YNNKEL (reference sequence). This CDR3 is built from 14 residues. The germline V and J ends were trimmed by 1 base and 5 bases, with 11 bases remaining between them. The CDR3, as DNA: TGTGCCAGCAGCCAAGGGGTCAAACGGGAGACCCAGTACTTC. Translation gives CASSQGVKRETQYF.